These T cell receptor beta chains were read from a single sample in a study of shared clonotypes between healthy human individuals. Clones were sequenced by immunoSEQ multiplex PCR, and TCRdb holds only the in-frame ones, with some missing. The sample yields a few million clones, more than 85% seen once. The sequenced sample was naive CD4+ T cells from PBMCs. The receptors come from a man between 18 and 35 years old in good health. Some clones in this sample may be carry-over from other donors' samples. Both conserved end residues are part of each CDR3. The D gene is left open where the match is weak. Size values are once, few and many counts, or a class for expanded clones, and some rows have none.

V: TRBV7-2
J: TRBJ2-3
size: -
D: TRBD2
CDR3: CASSSGTSGAIDTQYF
DNA: TGTGCCAGCAGCTCCGGGACTAGCGGTGCTATAGATACGCAGTATTTT

V: TRBV28
J: TRBJ2-3
size: -
D: -
CDR3: CASSLLDTQYF
DNA: TGTGCCAGCAGTTTATTAGATACGCAGTATTTT

V: TRBV19
J: TRBJ1-1
size: -
D: -
CDR3: CASSSERGSTEAFF
DNA: TGTGCCAGTAGTAGCGAACGGGGAAGCACTGAAGCTTTCTTT

V: TRBV28
J: TRBJ1-2
size: -
D: TRBD1
CDR3: CASSSLQGNYGYTF
DNA: TGTGCCAGCAGTTCATTACAGGGGAACTATGGCTACACCTTC

V: TRBV5-4
J: TRBJ2-3
size: -
D: -
CDR3: CASSSGRGTDTQYF
DNA: TGTGCCAGCAGTTCAGGGCGGGGCACAGATACGCAGTATTTT

V: TRBV14
J: TRBJ1-2
size: -
D: TRBD1
CDR3: CASSQGRDRGKRTDYGYTF
DNA: TGTGCCAGCAGCCAAGGAAGGGACAGGGGAAAGAGGACGGACTATGGCTACACCTTC

V: TRBV7-2
J: TRBJ2-2
size: once
D: TRBD2
CDR3: CASSLRLAGGLNTGELFF
DNA: TGTGCCAGCAGCCTCCGACTAGCGGGAGGCCTAAACACCGGGGAGCTGTTTTTT

V: TRBV7-6
J: TRBJ2-3
size: -
D: -
CDR3: CASSLVGGQVADTQYF
DNA: TGTGCCAGCAGCTTAGTAGGGGGGCAAGTGGCAGATACGCAGTATTTT

V: TRBV7-2
J: TRBJ1-5
size: -
D: -
CDR3: CASSPRRDQPQHF
DNA: TGTGCCAGCAGCCCCCGGAGGGATCAGCCCCAGCATTTT

V: TRBV19
J: TRBJ2-3
size: -
D: -
CDR3: CASSIEAGIGDTQYF
DNA: TGTGCCAGTAGTATTGAGGCGGGTATTGGAGATACGCAGTATTTT

V: TRBV9
J: TRBJ2-7
size: -
D: TRBD1
CDR3: CASSPRGGQGARSYEQYF
DNA: TGTGCCAGCAGCCCCCGGGGGGGACAGGGGGCCAGATCCTACGAGCAGTACTTC

V: TRBV4-3
J: TRBJ1-1
size: -
D: -
CDR3: CASSQGGGVGAFF
DNA: TGCGCCAGCAGCCAAGGGGGGGGCGTTGGGGCTTTCTTT

V: TRBV9
J: TRBJ2-3
size: -
D: TRBD1
CDR3: CASSPRDSRTDTQYF
DNA: TGTGCCAGCAGCCCTCGGGACAGCCGCACAGATACGCAGTATTTT

V: TRBV6-5
J: TRBJ1-2
size: -
D: TRBD1
CDR3: CASSYSSAGGADGYTF
DNA: TGTGCCAGCAGTTACTCGTCGGCAGGGGGCGCGGACGGCTACACCTTC

V: TRBV27
J: TRBJ2-2
size: -
D: TRBD2
CDR3: CASSLRLAGVTGELFF
DNA: TGTGCCAGCAGTTTACGGCTAGCGGGGGTCACCGGGGAGCTGTTTTTT

V: TRBV2
J: TRBJ2-7
size: -
D: TRBD2
CDR3: CASSVGREGYEQYF
DNA: TGTGCCAGCAGTGTGGGGAGGGAGGGCTACGAGCAGTACTTC

V: TRBV5-1
J: TRBJ1-2
size: -
D: -
CDR3: CASRGSLTDDYGYTF
DNA: TGCGCCAGCAGGGGGAGCCTGACCGATGACTATGGCTACACCTTC

V: TRBV5-1
J: TRBJ2-7
size: once
D: TRBD1
CDR3: CASSLDGTGGGEQYF
DNA: TGCGCCAGCAGCTTGGACGGGACAGGGGGTGGCGAGCAGTACTTC

V: TRBV10-3
J: TRBJ2-7
size: -
D: TRBD2
CDR3: CATQRGLAGENEQYF
DNA: TGTGCCACACAAAGGGGACTAGCGGGAGAAAACGAGCAGTACTTC

V: TRBV2
J: TRBJ2-6
size: -
D: -
CDR3: CASHLGANVLTF
DNA: TGTGCCAGCCATCTCGGGGCCAACGTCCTGACTTTC

V: TRBV28
J: TRBJ2-5
size: -
D: TRBD1
CDR3: CASSSTLTGKRETQYF
DNA: TGTGCCAGCAGTTCCACCTTGACAGGGAAGAGGGAGACCCAGTACTTC

V: TRBV27
J: TRBJ2-3
size: -
D: -
CDR3: CASTKSWDDSTDTQYF
DNA: TGTGCCAGCACTAAGAGTTGGGACGATAGCACAGATACGCAGTATTTT

V: TRBV10-3
J: TRBJ2-7
size: once
D: TRBD1
CDR3: CATWDRDNYYEQYF
DNA: TGTGCCACCTGGGACAGGGATAACTATTACGAGCAGTACTTC

V: TRBV7-8
J: TRBJ1-3
size: -
D: -
CDR3: CASSSSAGGGNTIYF
DNA: TGTGCCAGCAGCTCCAGCGCGGGAGGTGGAAACACCATATATTTT

V: TRBV30
J: TRBJ2-7
size: -
D: TRBD1
CDR3: CAWSVLGQGVSYEQYF
DNA: TGTGCCTGGAGTGTACTTGGGCAGGGGGTCTCCTACGAGCAGTACTTC

V: TRBV28
J: TRBJ1-3
size: once
D: -
CDR3: CASSLFGVRSGNTIYF
DNA: TGTGCCAGCAGTTTATTCGGGGTTCGCTCTGGAAACACCATATATTTT

V: TRBV7-9
J: TRBJ1-4
size: -
D: -
CDR3: CASSTTLTLGRNEKLFF
DNA: TGTGCCAGCAGCACTACCCTTACCCTAGGGCGTAATGAAAAACTGTTTTTT

V: TRBV9
J: TRBJ2-3
size: -
D: -
CDR3: CASSVGRVTDTQYF
DNA: TGTGCCAGCAGCGTAGGCCGGGTCACAGATACGCAGTATTTT

V: TRBV2
J: TRBJ2-7
size: few
D: TRBD1
CDR3: CASRGDSYEQYF
DNA: TGTGCCAGCAGAGGGGACAGCTACGAGCAGTACTTC

V: TRBV25-1
J: TRBJ2-1
size: -
D: -
CDR3: CASSDRQIHYNEQFF
DNA: TGTGCCAGCAGCGACCGACAGATCCATTACAATGAGCAGTTCTTC

V: TRBV11-2
J: TRBJ2-7
size: -
D: TRBD2
CDR3: CASSSSGTTNF
DNA: TGTGCCAGCAGCTCATCCGGGACTACTAACTTC

V: TRBV4-2
J: TRBJ2-5
size: -
D: -
CDR3: CASSQAGGAGETQYF
DNA: TGTGCCAGCAGCCAAGCTGGAGGGGCCGGGGAGACCCAGTACTTC

V: TRBV19
J: TRBJ2-2
size: -
D: -
CDR3: CASSRYSGPTGELFF
DNA: TGTGCCAGTAGTAGATATAGCGGACCCACCGGGGAGCTGTTTTTT

V: TRBV18
J: TRBJ2-6
size: -
D: -
CDR3: CASSQDRSGANVLTF
DNA: TGTGCCAGCTCGCAGGACAGATCTGGGGCCAACGTCCTGACTTTC

V: TRBV5-1
J: TRBJ1-1
size: -
D: -
CDR3: CASSFSSQNTEAFF
DNA: TGCGCCAGCAGCTTTTCAAGCCAGAACACTGAAGCTTTCTTT

V: TRBV2
J: TRBJ2-5
size: -
D: TRBD2
CDR3: CASSETSGQETQYF
DNA: TGTGCCAGCTCCGAGACTAGCGGACAAGAGACCCAGTACTTC

V: TRBV4-1
J: TRBJ2-3
size: -
D: -
CDR3: CASSQVAASRSTDTQYF
DNA: TGCGCCAGCAGCCAAGTAGCGGCTAGCCGAAGCACAGATACGCAGTATTTT

V: TRBV6-5
J: TRBJ1-2
size: -
D: -
CDR3: CASSQGLNYGYTF
DNA: TGTGCCAGCAGCCAGGGACTTAACTATGGCTACACCTTC

V: TRBV7-9
J: TRBJ2-7
size: -
D: -
CDR3: CASSWGTSKVSYEQYF
DNA: TGTGCCAGCAGCTGGGGGACTTCAAAGGTCTCCTACGAGCAGTACTTC

V: TRBV4-1
J: TRBJ1-5
size: -
D: -
CDR3: CASSQDFGESNQPQHF
DNA: TGCGCCAGCAGCCAAGACTTCGGGGAAAGCAATCAGCCCCAGCATTTT

V: TRBV5-1
J: TRBJ2-3
size: -
D: -
CDR3: CASSSLVGTDTQYF
DNA: TGCGCCAGCAGCTCCCTAGTGGGTACAGATACGCAGTATTTT

V: TRBV28
J: TRBJ2-1
size: -
D: -
CDR3: CASSLHRVEQFF
DNA: TGTGCCAGCAGTCTCCACAGGGTTGAGCAGTTCTTC

V: TRBV4-1
J: TRBJ2-3
size: -
D: TRBD2
CDR3: CASSQAVLAGRDTQYF
DNA: TGCGCCAGCAGCCAAGCAGTACTAGCGGGCCGAGATACGCAGTATTTT

V: TRBV2
J: TRBJ1-1
size: -
D: TRBD1
CDR3: CASRGQGYTEAFF
DNA: TGTGCCAGCAGGGGACAGGGCTACACTGAAGCTTTCTTT

V: TRBV20-1
J: TRBJ2-7
size: -
D: -
CDR3: CSARRRDEQYF
DNA: TGCAGTGCTAGAAGGAGGGATGAGCAGTACTTC

V: TRBV2
J: TRBJ1-4
size: -
D: TRBD1
CDR3: CASTANTGGSNEKLFF
DNA: TGTGCCAGCACGGCGAATACAGGGGGCTCTAATGAAAAACTGTTTTTT

V: TRBV7-6
J: TRBJ1-1
size: -
D: TRBD1
CDR3: CASGTGGNTEAFF
DNA: TGTGCCAGCGGGACAGGGGGGAACACTGAAGCTTTCTTT

V: TRBV11-2
J: TRBJ2-1
size: -
D: -
CDR3: CASSLEPQGKVGNEQFF
DNA: TGTGCCAGCAGCTTAGAACCTCAGGGTAAAGTGGGGAATGAGCAGTTCTTC

V: TRBV5-1
J: TRBJ2-7
size: -
D: TRBD2
CDR3: CASSLGLAGTYEQYF
DNA: TGCGCCAGCAGCTTGGGGCTAGCGGGAACCTACGAGCAGTACTTC

V: TRBV6-1
J: TRBJ2-1
size: -
D: TRBD2
CDR3: CASRAGVAYNEQFF
DNA: TGTGCCAGCAGAGCGGGAGTCGCCTACAATGAGCAGTTCTTC

V: TRBV10-3
J: TRBJ1-2
size: -
D: -
CDR3: CAISDGPYGYTF
DNA: TGTGCCATCAGTGACGGGCCTTATGGCTACACCTTC

V: TRBV11-2
J: TRBJ2-7
size: -
D: TRBD1
CDR3: CASSVDRGYEQYF
DNA: TGTGCCAGCAGCGTGGACAGGGGTTACGAGCAGTACTTC

V: TRBV5-1
J: TRBJ2-5
size: -
D: TRBD2
CDR3: CASSEPSGTETQYF
DNA: TGCGCCAGCAGCGAGCCTAGCGGGACAGAGACCCAGTACTTC

V: TRBV6-5
J: TRBJ1-1
size: -
D: TRBD1
CDR3: CASKRQGTEAFF
DNA: TGTGCCAGCAAACGACAGGGAACTGAAGCTTTCTTT

V: TRBV7-2
J: TRBJ2-5
size: -
D: -
CDR3: CASSLLGALGGETQYF
DNA: TGTGCCAGCAGCCTGCTGGGGGCACTAGGGGGAGAGACCCAGTACTTC

V: TRBV2
J: TRBJ1-5
size: -
D: -
CDR3: CASRVDQPQHF
DNA: TGTGCCAGCCGCGTGGATCAGCCCCAGCATTTT